Listed here are 26 T cell receptor beta chains from one sample, sequenced in a study of blood T cells in healthy people across ages. For the second PCR, which ran for about 6 to 11 cycles, a sample-barcoded 5' primer and a J-beta primer mix were used. Each CDR3 protein is one row after TCRdb ran MiXCR on the 5' RACE reads. The table records about 1.7 million distinct CDR3 sequences, about 30% of them present only once. Sequencing input: blood. These TCRs come from a woman under 40 in good health.

This clonotype was observed a handful of times. The chain combines TRBV27 with TRBJ2-7; D is possibly TRBD1 (6 bases). This CDR3 has 12 amino acids. The V gene's germline CDR1 is MNHEY and CDR2 SMNVEV (reference sequence). V was shortened by 10 bases and J by 7 bases, with 17 bases between the two germline ends. The CDR3 protein is CATYRQDGEQYF. In nucleotides, the CDR3 is TGTGCCACCTATCGACAGGATGGGGAGCAGTACTTC.

Notes on this clonotype: Germline is not matched at one junction end, which may reflect a read error. This chain links TRBV25-1 with TRBJ2-7; D ambiguous. Germline CDR1 and CDR2: MGHDK and SYGVNS. The CDR3 contains 13 residues. The chain's CDR3 is CVSSEDNPYEQYF. CDR3 DNA sequence: TGTGTCAGCAGTGAAGATAACCCCTACGAGCAGTACTTC.

The sample holds a few counts of this clonotype. This rearrangement joins TRBV20-1 to TRBJ1-5; 9 bases fit TRBD1. CDR1 is DFQATT and CDR2 is SNEGSKA in the germline V gene (reference sequence). Germline trimming cut 2 bases from V and 3 bases from J; bases unmatched to any gene: 11. This CDR3 is built from 17 residues. As DNA, the CDR3 is TGCAGTGCTAGACCCAGGAGGGGGACAGGGAACAATCAGCCCCAGCATTTT. This gives the protein CSARPRRGTGNNQPQHF.

V and J are TRBV3-1 and TRBJ2-3; TRBD1 agrees at 8 bases. The V segment lost 5 bases and the J segment 4 bases; nucleotides outside the gene matches: 11. Per the germline V gene, CDR1 is LGHDT and CDR2 is YNNKEL (reference sequence). The CDR3 is made up of 16 amino acids. The DNA of the CDR3 is TGTGCCAGCAGCTTCGGACAGGGCGGATTGTCAGATACGCAGTATTTT. Protein sequence: CASSFGQGGLSDTQYF.

V and J are TRBV28 and TRBJ2-7; D uncertain. CDR1 MDHEN and CDR2 SYDVKM come from the germline V gene. The CDR3 is 14 residues long. Deletions cut 6 bases from V and 0 bases from J, with 12 bases between. The CDR3 sequence is CASSPGYGSYEQYF. The CDR3 DNA reads as TGTGCCAGCAGCCCCGGATATGGCTCCTACGAGCAGTACTTC.

CDR3 protein: CASSLKRGATNEKLFF. CDR3 sequence (DNA): TGTGCCAGCAGCTTGAAACGGGGGGCAACTAATGAAAAACTGTTTTTT. J is TRBJ1-4 and V is TRBV5-6, with D possibly matching TRBD1 (5 bases). The CDR3 is 16 residues long. Trimming took off 1 base at V and 0 bases at J, with 10 bases between the two ends. CDR1 SGHDT and CDR2 YYEEEE come from the germline V gene.

The chain employs TRBV12-3 or TRBV12-4 and TRBJ1-5; maybe TRBD1 (5 bases). Trimming removed 0 bases at V and 6 bases at J, with 21 bases between. The CDR3 is 18 amino acids. CDR3 bases: TGTGCCAGCAGTTTAGCTTTGGTACGGGGCGGGCAGGGTCAGCCCCAGCATTTT. The encoded protein is CASSLALVRGGQGQPQHF.

The sample holds many counts of this clonotype. The chain employs TRBV29-1 and TRBJ1-2; D is undetermined. V was cut by 7 bases and J by 5 bases, with 14 bases left in between. The CDR3 is 12 amino acids. CDR1 and CDR2 from the germline V gene are SQVTM and ANQGSEA. CDR3 in amino acids: CSAPGSDYGYTF. In DNA, the CDR3 is TGCAGCGCTCCAGGATCGGATTATGGCTACACCTTC.

A remark on this clonotype: Mismatch with germline at one junction end may stem from a read error. V is TRBV5-1 and J is TRBJ1-1, with D unclear. The germline CDR1 and CDR2 sequences are SGHRS and YFSETQ. The CDR3 consists of 12 residues. The CDR3 sequence is CVSSLPGPEAFF. The CDR3 DNA reads as TGCGTCAGCAGCCTACCTGGACCCGAAGCTTTCTTT.

Comment on this clonotype: A much larger clone is a single base away; this may be a read error. V is TRBV7-2 and J is TRBJ1-2; the match to TRBD1 covers 9 bases. This CDR3 contains 15 residues. Germline V gene data show CDR1 as SGHTA and CDR2 as FQGNSA. The CDR3 nucleotides are TGTGCCAGCAGCTTAAGAACCGGGACAGGGTCTGGCCACACCTTC. Its protein product is CASSLRTGTGSGHTF.

This clonotype was observed a few times. The rearrangement joins TRBV7-3 to TRBJ1-4, with a possible D match to TRBD1 (6 bases). Trimming shortened V by 10 bases and J by 2 bases, and 14 bases separated the two germline ends. Per germline, CDR1 SGHTA and CDR2 FQGTGA. The CDR3 covers 14 residues. CDR3 amino acids: CAITRRGTNEKLFF. CDR3 in DNA: TGTGCCATCACTCGAAGGGGGACTAATGAAAAACTGTTTTTT.

This clonotype was detected only a few times. V is TRBV6-6 and J is TRBJ1-5; tentative D call: TRBD1 (6 bases). The CDR3 contains 13 residues. Between the trimmed V and J ends, which lost 8 bases and 2 bases, there was a span of 10 bases. Germline CDR1 MNHNY, CDR2 SVGAGI (reference sequence). The CDR3 nucleotides read TGTGCCAGCGGAGGGGGGGGCAATCAGCCCCAGCATTTT. The encoded protein is CASGGGGNQPQHF.

The genes are TRBV6-2 or TRBV6-3 and TRBJ2-3; D gene uncertain. The CDR3 spans 11 residues. CDR1 and CDR2 (germline): MNHEY, SVGEGT. Trimming cost V 8 bases and J 7 bases, with 10 bases left between them. The CDR3 nucleotides read TGTGCCAGCCTCAAAGGGAATACGCAGTATTTT. Its protein is CASLKGNTQYF.

This clonotype appeared many times. The CDR3 region is CSAHIAGQETQYF. The DNA of the CDR3 is TGCAGTGCTCATATAGCGGGGCAAGAGACCCAGTACTTC. The rearrangement links TRBV20-1 to TRBJ2-5; 8 positions match TRBD2. CDR1 DFQATT and CDR2 SNEGSKA come from the germline V gene (reference sequence). This CDR3 has 13 amino acids. V lost 5 bases, J lost 2 bases, and 4 bases stayed unmatched.

The rearrangement links TRBV7-2 to TRBJ1-2; 8 positions agree with TRBD1. The trim removed 2 bases at V and 4 bases at J, leaving 6 bases unmatched. CDR3 size: 15 residues. CDR1 is SGHTA and CDR2 is FQGNSA in the germline V gene. CDR3 protein: CASSLTTGDGYGYTF. CDR3 bases: TGTGCCAGCAGCTTAACGACAGGGGATGGCTATGGCTACACCTTC.

This clonotype was seen repeatedly, ten times or more. The V gene is TRBV4-1, the J gene TRBJ1-2; D unresolved. V lost 3 bases to trimming and J lost 3 bases, with 14 bases between them. Germline CDR1 is MGHRA and CDR2 is YSYEKL. This CDR3 region has 15 residues. The CDR3 bases are TGCGCCAGCAGCCACGAGGCCCCGTACCACTATGGCTACACCTTC. Protein product: CASSHEAPYHYGYTF.

The chain is built from TRBV2 and TRBJ1-6, with D unclear. Germline lookup yields CDR1 SNHLY and CDR2 FYNNEI. The CDR3 loop spans 13 amino acids. Trimming pared 9 bases from V and 0 bases from J, leaving 6 bases between. As DNA, the CDR3 is TGTGCCAGTAGGTTCTCCTATAATTCACCCCTCCACTTT. Protein: CASRFSYNSPLHF.

This clonotype has only a few counts. The rearrangement joins TRBV7-8 to TRBJ2-7; D is ambiguous. The CDR3 totals 15 residues. The germline gives CDR1 SGHVS, CDR2 FQNEAQ. Trimming removed 0 bases from V and 2 bases from J, with 11 bases in between. The CDR3, as DNA: TGTGCCAGCAGCTTAGCGCTAGGGTCGGCCTACGAGCAGTACTTC. Amino acid sequence: CASSLALGSAYEQYF.

This clonotype was seen a handful of times. V usage is TRBV20-1 and J usage is TRBJ2-1; D might be TRBD2 (6 bases). The V gene's germline CDR1 is DFQATT and CDR2 SNEGSKA (reference sequence). The CDR3 has 16 residues. Trimming took off 6 bases at V and 13 bases at J, with 31 bases between the two ends. The CDR3 loop reads CSADHRGTGVSGDQFF. Written as DNA, the CDR3 is TGCAGTGCGGACCACCGGGGGACGGGGGTTTCTGGGGATCAGTTCTTC.

V gene TRBV25-1 combines with J gene TRBJ2-4; 8 bases line up with TRBD1. The CDR3 is 14 amino acids. J was trimmed by 9 bases and V by 6 bases; bases with no gene match: 10. Germline values: CDR1 MGHDK, CDR2 SYGVNS. This CDR3 is CASRDLGTGGIQYF. DNA for the CDR3: TGTGCCAGCAGGGACCTCGGAACAGGGGGCATTCAGTACTTC.

This clonotype showed up many times. The chain links TRBV20-1 to TRBJ2-7; unclear D gene. Germline V gene lookup returns CDR1 DFQATT and CDR2 SNEGSKA (reference sequence). CDR3 length equals 13 residues. The V end lost 4 bases, the J end lost 0 bases, and 10 bases lay between the germline ends. The CDR3 reads CSANAESSYEQYF. In DNA, the CDR3 is TGCAGTGCTAACGCTGAGAGCTCCTACGAGCAGTACTTC.

This sequence joins TRBV12-3 or TRBV12-4 and TRBJ2-3, with TRBD1 as a possible D gene (5 bases). V was clipped by 8 bases and J by 5 bases, with 8 bases between them. This CDR3 contains 11 residues. The CDR3 region has the DNA TGTGCCAGCCGACAGATAGATACGCAGTATTTT. Translating it yields CASRQIDTQYF.

This clonotype was seen a handful of times. The rearrangement uses TRBV12-3 or TRBV12-4 and TRBJ2-2; perhaps TRBD2 as D (5 bases). V gave up 6 bases and J gave up 0 bases, with 8 bases separating them. The CDR3 has 14 amino acids. CDR3 region: CASRGRANTGELFF. Written as DNA, the CDR3 is TGTGCCAGCAGAGGGCGGGCGAACACCGGGGAGCTGTTTTTT.

There are a few counts of this clonotype. The chain uses TRBV10-3 and TRBJ1-3; no clear D gene. The CDR3 consists of 12 residues. The germline V gene has CDR1 ENHRY and CDR2 SYGVKD. Deletions cut 10 bases from V and 4 bases from J, with 11 bases between. The CDR3 here is CATGERGNTIYF. The CDR3 DNA reads as TGTGCCACCGGGGAACGGGGAAACACCATATATTTT.

This clonotype has ten or more counts. This rearrangement joins TRBV28 to TRBJ2-7; TRBD2 is a possible D gene (6 bases). With 5 bases removed from V and 3 bases from J, the gap between germline ends came to 17 bases. The length of the CDR3 is 15 residues. CDR1 is MDHEN and CDR2 is SYDVKM in the germline V gene. Here the CDR3 DNA reads TGTGCCAGCAGTGCCTCTGGGGGGTTTGGCTACGAGCAGTACTTC. It specifies CASSASGGFGYEQYF.

This clonotype has only a few counts. This chain joins TRBV6-6 and TRBJ1-1; the D is unclear. Germline V gene data show CDR1 as MNHNY and CDR2 as SVGAGI (reference sequence). CDR3 length equals 13 residues. The V gene lost 7 bases and the J gene lost 1 base, with 10 bases spanning the gap. The CDR3: CASITRGNTEAFF. In DNA form, the CDR3 reads TGTGCCAGCATAACCCGGGGGAACACTGAAGCTTTCTTT.